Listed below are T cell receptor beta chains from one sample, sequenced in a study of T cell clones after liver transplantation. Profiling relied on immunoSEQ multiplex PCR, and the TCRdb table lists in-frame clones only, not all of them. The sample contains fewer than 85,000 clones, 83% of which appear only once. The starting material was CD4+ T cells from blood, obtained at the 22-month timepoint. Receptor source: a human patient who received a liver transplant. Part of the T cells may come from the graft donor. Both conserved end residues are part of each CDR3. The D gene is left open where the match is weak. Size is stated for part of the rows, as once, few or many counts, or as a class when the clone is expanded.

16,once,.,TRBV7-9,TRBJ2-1,TGTGCCAGCAGCCCCTCAACAGGTCCGCCCCACCGGGAGCAGTTCTTC,CASSPSTGPPHREQFF
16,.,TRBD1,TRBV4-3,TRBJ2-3,TGCGCCAGCAGCCAAAAGGGACAGCCAGGCACAGATACGCAGTATTTT,CASSQKGQPGTDTQYF
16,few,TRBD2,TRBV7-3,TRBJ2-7,TGTGCCAGCAGCTTACTGCCTAGCGGGAATCTAGGCGAGCAGTACTTC,CASSLLPSGNLGEQYF
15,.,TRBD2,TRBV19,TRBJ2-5,TGTGCCAGTAGTAATCCCGGGGGGGCCAGGGAGACCCAGTACTTC,CASSNPGGARETQYF
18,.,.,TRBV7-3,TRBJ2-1,TGTGCCAGCAGCTTATACGGGTCAGGGACCGGATCGGGCACGAAGCAGTTCTTC,CASSLYGSGTGSGTKQFF
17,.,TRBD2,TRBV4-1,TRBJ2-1,TGCGCCAGCAGCCAAGCTAGAGCGGGGGGTGAGTACAATGAGCAGTTCTTC,CASSQARAGGEYNEQFF
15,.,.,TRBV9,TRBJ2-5,TGTGCCAGCAGCGTAGCCGGTGTGTGGCAGGAGACCCAGTACTTC,CASSVAGVWQETQYF
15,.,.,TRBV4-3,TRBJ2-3,TGCGCCAGCAGCCAAGCTGCGACTAAAGAATACGCGCAGTATTTT,CASSQAATKEYAQYF
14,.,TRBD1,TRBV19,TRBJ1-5,TGTGCCAGTAGTGCTACAGGGGGTGGTCAGCCCCAGCATTTT,CASSATGGGQPQHF
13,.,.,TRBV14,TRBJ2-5,TGTGCCAGCAGCCAACAGATACAAGAGACCCAGTACTTC,CASSQQIQETQYF
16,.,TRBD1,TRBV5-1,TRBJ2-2,TGCGCCAGCAGCGCCGACAGGGGTTACAACACCGGGGAGCTGTTTTTT,CASSADRGYNTGELFF
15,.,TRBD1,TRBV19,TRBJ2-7,TGTGCCAGTAGTCTGGGACAGGTCAGCTCCTACGAGCAGTACTTC,CASSLGQVSSYEQYF
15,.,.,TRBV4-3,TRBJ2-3,TGCGCCAGCAGCCAAGGGAGCGAGGACACAGATACGCAGTATTTT,CASSQGSEDTDTQYF
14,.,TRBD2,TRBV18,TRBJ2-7,TGTGCCAGCTCACCACTAGCGGGGTCCTACGAGCAGTACTTC,CASSPLAGSYEQYF
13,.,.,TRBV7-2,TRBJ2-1,TGTGCCAGCGCCCCACTAAGTGTCTATGAGCAGTTCTTC,CASAPLSVYEQFF
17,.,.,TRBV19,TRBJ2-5,.,CASSIGTSFFGEETQYF